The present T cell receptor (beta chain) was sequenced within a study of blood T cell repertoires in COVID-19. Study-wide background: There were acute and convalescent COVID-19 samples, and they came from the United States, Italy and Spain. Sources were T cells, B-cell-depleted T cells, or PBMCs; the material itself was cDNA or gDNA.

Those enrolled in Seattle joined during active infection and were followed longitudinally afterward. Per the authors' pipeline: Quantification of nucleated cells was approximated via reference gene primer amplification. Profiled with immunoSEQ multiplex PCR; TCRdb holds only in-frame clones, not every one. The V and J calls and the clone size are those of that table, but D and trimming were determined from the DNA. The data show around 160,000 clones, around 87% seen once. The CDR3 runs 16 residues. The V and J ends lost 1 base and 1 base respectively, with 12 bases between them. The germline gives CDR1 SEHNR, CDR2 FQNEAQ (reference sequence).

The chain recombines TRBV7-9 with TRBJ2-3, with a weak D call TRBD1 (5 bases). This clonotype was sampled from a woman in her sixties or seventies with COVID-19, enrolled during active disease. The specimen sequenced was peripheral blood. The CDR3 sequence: CASSLEQGWGTDTQYF. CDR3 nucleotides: TGTGCCAGCAGCTTAGAGCAGGGATGGGGCACAGATACGCAGTATTTT.